This T cell receptor (beta chain) was recorded in a study of shared clonotypes between healthy human individuals. With 4 bases clipped from V and 6 bases from J, the junction kept 11 bases outside the gene matches. The CDR3 totals 15 residues. Germline CDR1 is SGHDT and CDR2 is YYEEEE. Data came from immunoSEQ multiplex PCR; TCRdb stores just in-frame clones and leaves some out. The table includes over 2 million clones, 85% to 95% detected once. The chain has TRBV5-6 and TRBJ2-7, with TRBD1 matching 9 bases. The sequenced material came from naive CD4+ T cells sorted from blood. Subset meaning: CD45RA+ positively selected. The receptor comes from a man between 18 and 29 years old in good health. The CDR3 spells CASSQLDRGHSEQYF. In DNA form, the CDR3 reads TGTGCCAGCAGCCAATTGGACAGGGGACATAGCGAGCAGTACTTC.